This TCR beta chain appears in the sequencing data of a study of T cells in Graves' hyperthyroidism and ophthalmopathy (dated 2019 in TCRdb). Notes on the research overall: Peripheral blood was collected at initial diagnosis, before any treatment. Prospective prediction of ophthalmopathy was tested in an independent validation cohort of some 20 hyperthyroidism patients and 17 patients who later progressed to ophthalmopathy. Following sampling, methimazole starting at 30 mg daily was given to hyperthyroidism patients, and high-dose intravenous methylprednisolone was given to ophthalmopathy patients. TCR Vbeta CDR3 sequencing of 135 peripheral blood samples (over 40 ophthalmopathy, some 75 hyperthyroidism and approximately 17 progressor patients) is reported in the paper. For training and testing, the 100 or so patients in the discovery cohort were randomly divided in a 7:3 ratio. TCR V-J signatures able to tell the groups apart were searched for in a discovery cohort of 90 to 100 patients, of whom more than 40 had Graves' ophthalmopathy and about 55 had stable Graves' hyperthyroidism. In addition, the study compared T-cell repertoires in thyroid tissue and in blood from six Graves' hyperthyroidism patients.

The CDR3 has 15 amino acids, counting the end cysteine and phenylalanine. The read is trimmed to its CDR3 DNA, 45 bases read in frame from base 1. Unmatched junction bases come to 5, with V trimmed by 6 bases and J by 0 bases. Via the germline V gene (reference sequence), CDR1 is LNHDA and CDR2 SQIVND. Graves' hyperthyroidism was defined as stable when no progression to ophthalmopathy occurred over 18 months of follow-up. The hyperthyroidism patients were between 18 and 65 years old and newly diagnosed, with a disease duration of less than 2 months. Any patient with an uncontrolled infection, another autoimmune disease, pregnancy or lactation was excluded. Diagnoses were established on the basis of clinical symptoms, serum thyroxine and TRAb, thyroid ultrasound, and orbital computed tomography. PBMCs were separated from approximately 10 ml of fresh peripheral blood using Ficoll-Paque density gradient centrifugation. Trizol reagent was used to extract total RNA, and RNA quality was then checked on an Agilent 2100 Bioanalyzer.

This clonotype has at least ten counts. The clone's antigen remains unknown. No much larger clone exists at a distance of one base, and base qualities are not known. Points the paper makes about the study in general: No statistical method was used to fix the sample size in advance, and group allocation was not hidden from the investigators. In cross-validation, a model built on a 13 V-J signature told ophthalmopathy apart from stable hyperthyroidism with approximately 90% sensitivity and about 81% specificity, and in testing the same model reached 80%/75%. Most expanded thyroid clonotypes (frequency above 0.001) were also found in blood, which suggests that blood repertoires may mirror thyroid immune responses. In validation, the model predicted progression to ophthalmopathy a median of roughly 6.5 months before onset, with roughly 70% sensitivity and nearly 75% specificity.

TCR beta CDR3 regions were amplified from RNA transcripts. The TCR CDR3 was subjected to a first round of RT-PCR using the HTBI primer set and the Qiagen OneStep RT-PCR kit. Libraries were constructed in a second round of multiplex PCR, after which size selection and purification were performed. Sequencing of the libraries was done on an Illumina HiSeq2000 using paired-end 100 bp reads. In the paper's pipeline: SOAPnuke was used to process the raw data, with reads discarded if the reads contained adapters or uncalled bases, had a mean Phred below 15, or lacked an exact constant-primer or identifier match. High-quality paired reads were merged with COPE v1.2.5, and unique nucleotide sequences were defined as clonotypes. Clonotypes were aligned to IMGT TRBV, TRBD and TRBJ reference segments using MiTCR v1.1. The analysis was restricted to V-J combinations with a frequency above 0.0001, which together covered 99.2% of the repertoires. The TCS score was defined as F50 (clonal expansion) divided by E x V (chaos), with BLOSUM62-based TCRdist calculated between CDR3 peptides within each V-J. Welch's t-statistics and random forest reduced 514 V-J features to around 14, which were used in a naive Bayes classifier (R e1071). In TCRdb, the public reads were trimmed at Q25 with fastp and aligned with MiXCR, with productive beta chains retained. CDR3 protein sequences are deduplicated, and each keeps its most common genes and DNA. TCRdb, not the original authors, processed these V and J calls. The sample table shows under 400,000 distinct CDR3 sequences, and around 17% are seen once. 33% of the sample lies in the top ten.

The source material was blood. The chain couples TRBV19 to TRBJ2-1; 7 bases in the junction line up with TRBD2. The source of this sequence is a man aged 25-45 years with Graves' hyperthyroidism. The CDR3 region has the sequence CASRLSGYSYNEQFF. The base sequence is TGTGCCAGTAGACTTAGCGGGTACTCCTACAATGAGCAGTTCTTC.